The 26 T cell receptor beta chains in this list originate from one sample, sequenced in a study of blood T cell repertoires in COVID-19. Clones were read by immunoSEQ multiplex PCR, and TCRdb kept only the in-frame ones, dropping some. The sample has around 310,000 clones; 75% to 95% are singletons. The sequenced sample was peripheral blood. The source of these receptors is a woman under 40 with COVID-19, enrolled during active disease.

This chain joins TRBV28 and TRBJ2-7, with 10 bases fitting TRBD1. The V gene's germline CDR1 is MDHEN and CDR2 SYDVKM. CDR3 size: 15 residues. The trim removed 3 bases at V and 3 bases at J, leaving 5 bases unmatched. CDR3 nucleotides: TGTGCCAGCAGTTTCGGGACAGGGGTAGACTACGAGCAGTACTTC. It is translated as CASSFGTGVDYEQYF.

This clone was found a few times. The chain employs TRBV28 and TRBJ2-7, with D perhaps matching TRBD2 (6 bases). Germline CDR1 reads MDHEN; CDR2 reads SYDVKM. The V end was cut by 6 bases, the J end by 3 bases, with 15 bases between. CDR3 length: 14 amino acids. For the CDR3, the DNA is TGTGCCAGCAGGGAATTGGGAGGAAGCTACGAGCAGTACTTC. Amino acid sequence: CASRELGGSYEQYF.

The CDR3 sequence is CASSFQGYNSPLHF. Written as DNA, the CDR3 is TGTGCCAGCAGTTTCCAGGGCTATAATTCACCCCTCCACTTT. The chain carries TRBV27 and TRBJ1-6; D might be TRBD1 (5 bases). Trimming left V 3 bases short and J 3 bases short, with 6 bases between. The V gene's germline CDR1 is MNHEY and CDR2 SMNVEV (reference sequence). This CDR3 comprises 14 residues.

The chain uses TRBV4-3 and TRBJ2-7; D is possibly TRBD1 (6 bases). From germline, CDR1 is LGHNA and CDR2 YSLEER. The CDR3 has 16 residues. Trimming removed 4 bases at V and 0 bases at J, with 16 bases between. CDR3 sequence (DNA): TGCGCCAGCAGCCTTGCCTTCACGGACAGCTCCTACGAGCAGTACTTC. Protein sequence: CASSLAFTDSSYEQYF.

The chain uses TRBV6-6 and TRBJ1-2; the D is unclear. V shed 2 bases and J shed 13 bases, with 17 bases lying between them. The CDR3 is 13 residues long. Germline V CDR1 and CDR2: MNHNY, SVGAGI (reference sequence). CDR3 residues: CASSYPPDEGSTF. The CDR3 DNA reads TGTGCCAGCAGTTACCCCCCGGACGAGGGTTCCACCTTC.

The chain has TRBV6-5 and TRBJ2-7; D unresolved. CDR3 length equals 15 residues. Trimming pared 2 bases from V and 1 base from J, leaving 12 bases between. The V gene's germline CDR1 is MNHEY and CDR2 SVGAGI. As DNA, the CDR3 is TGTGCCAGCAGTTACAGTATCGGTCGGTCCTACGAGCAGTACTTC. This sequence encodes CASSYSIGRSYEQYF.

This clone came up a few times. The CDR3 loop reads CASSPRWRTNTEAFF. As DNA, the CDR3 is TGTGCCAGTAGTCCTCGTTGGAGGACGAACACTGAAGCTTTCTTT. This sequence joins TRBV19 and TRBJ1-1; D is undetermined. The germline V and J ends were trimmed by 5 bases and 1 base, with 14 bases remaining between them. Per germline, CDR1 LNHDA and CDR2 SQIVND (reference sequence). The CDR3 runs to 15 residues.

The CDR3 sequence: CASSLDRLLTEAFF. CDR3 in DNA: TGCGCCAGCAGCCTGGACAGGTTGTTGACTGAAGCTTTCTTT. The chain links TRBV4-3 to TRBJ1-1; 7 nucleotides line up with TRBD1. J was trimmed by 5 bases and V by 4 bases; bases with no gene match: 7. CDR1 is LGHNA and CDR2 is YSLEER in the germline V gene. CDR3 length equals 14 residues.

The chain has TRBV7-2 and TRBJ2-5, with TRBD2 matching 12 bases. The CDR3 runs 15 residues. Germline V gene lookup returns CDR1 SGHTA and CDR2 FQGNSA. The V gene end was trimmed by 6 bases and the J gene end by 6 bases; junction bases not matched to a gene: 8. The CDR3 coding sequence is TGTGCCAGCAGTTCTAGCGGGAGGGCCGGGAAGACCCAGTACTTC. This gives the protein CASSSSGRAGKTQYF.

V is TRBV19 and J is TRBJ2-7; D uncertain. Trimming shortened V by 0 bases and J by 0 bases, and 6 bases separated the two germline ends. The CDR3 runs to 14 residues. The germline gives CDR1 LNHDA, CDR2 SQIVND (reference sequence). The CDR3 DNA follows: TGTGCCAGTAGTATAGAGCTAAACTCCTACGAGCAGTACTTC. Its protein product is CASSIELNSYEQYF. Full variable domain (outside the CDR3, taken from reference TRBV19 and TRBJ2-7): DGGITQSPKYLFRKEGQNVTLSCEQNLNHDAMYWYRQDPGQGLRLIYYSQIVNDFQKGDIAEGYSVSREKKESFPLTVTSAQKNPTAFYLCASSIELNSYEQYFGPGTRLTVT.

V gene TRBV18 combines with J gene TRBJ2-5; no definite D call. The germline CDR1 and CDR2 sequences are KGHSH and LQKENI. CDR3 size: 15 residues. V gave up 6 bases and J gave up 3 bases, with 17 bases separating them. CDR3 bases: TGTGCCAGCTCGACCCCGTCTGAGCTAGAAGAGACCCAGTACTTC. The encoded protein is CASSTPSELEETQYF. Complete variable domain (other parts from reference TRBV18 and TRBJ2-5): NAGVMQNPRHLVRRRGQEARLRCSPMKGHSHVYWYRQLPEEGLKFMVYLQKENIIDESGMPKERFSAEFPKEGPSILRIQQVVRGDSAAYFCASSTPSELEETQYFGPGTRLLVL.

The chain combines TRBV5-1 with TRBJ2-7; 12 nucleotides line up with TRBD1. With V trimmed by 4 bases and J by 0 bases, 2 bases remained unmatched. This CDR3 has 15 residues. In germline, CDR1 is SGHRS, CDR2 YFSETQ. CDR3 sequence reads: CASSGGQGASYEQYF. In DNA form, the CDR3 reads TGCGCCAGCAGCGGGGGACAGGGGGCCTCCTACGAGCAGTACTTC.

The chain has TRBV5-1 and TRBJ2-6, with D unresolved. CDR3 length equals 14 residues. Germline V gene data show CDR1 as SGHRS and CDR2 as YFSETQ. The V end was cut by 7 bases, the J end by 0 bases, with 8 bases between. CDR3 DNA: TGCGCCAGCGCGAGCCCCTCTGGGGCCAACGTCCTGACTTTC. It encodes CASASPSGANVLTF.

CDR3 sequence: CSVEVGGNEQYF. The CDR3 nucleotides read TGCAGCGTTGAAGTAGGAGGGAACGAGCAGTACTTC. The V gene is TRBV29-1, the J gene TRBJ2-7, with a tentative D call TRBD2 (6 bases). Between the trimmed V and J ends, which lost 1 base and 5 bases, there was a span of 9 bases. Per germline, CDR1 SQVTM and CDR2 ANQGSEA. This CDR3 is built from 12 residues.

V and J are TRBV28 and TRBJ2-2; 7 bases line up with TRBD1. V shed 7 bases and J 1 base; nucleotides not matched to a gene: 6. Germline CDR1 MDHEN, CDR2 SYDVKM. The CDR3 covers 15 residues. CDR3 in amino acids: CASKDRTENTGELFF. CDR3 bases: TGTGCCAGCAAGGACAGGACCGAGAACACCGGGGAGCTGTTTTTT.

The rearrangement links TRBV5-4 to TRBJ1-6; D call uncertain. Trimming stripped 0 bases from V and 3 bases from J, with 10 bases between. The germline gives CDR1 SGHNT, CDR2 YYREEE (reference sequence). This CDR3 has 16 amino acids. In nucleotides, the CDR3 is TGTGCCAGCAGCTTGGGGTCTAGCAGCTATAATTCACCCCTCCACTTT. Its protein is CASSLGSSSYNSPLHF.

The chain links TRBV11-3 to TRBJ2-1; tentative D call: TRBD2 (7 bases). Trimming left V 1 base short and J 4 bases short, with 14 bases between. CDR1 is SGHNT and CDR2 is YENEEA in the germline V gene. CDR3 length equals 16 residues. CDR3 coding DNA: TGTGCCAGCAGCTTAGGGGGGGGCCAGAATTACAATGAGCAGTTCTTC. Its protein is CASSLGGGQNYNEQFF.

The rearrangement joins TRBV27 to TRBJ1-5; weak D call: TRBD1 (5 bases). Trimming stripped 2 bases from V and 7 bases from J, with 12 bases between. This CDR3 is 14 amino acids long. Germline values: CDR1 MNHEY, CDR2 SMNVEV (reference sequence). In DNA, the CDR3 is TGTGCCAGCAGTTTAGCCAGGGCCGGGCAGCCCCAGCATTTT. It codes for CASSLARAGQPQHF.

J is TRBJ1-2 and V is TRBV28; D might be TRBD1 (6 bases). Germline V CDR1 and CDR2: MDHEN, SYDVKM. V was cut by 5 bases and J by 4 bases, with 14 bases left in between. The CDR3 runs 14 residues. The CDR3 coding sequence is TGTGCCAGCAGTGCCCGGGACACTTTCTATGGCTACACCTTC. The encoded protein is CASSARDTFYGYTF.

Only a few counts were recorded for this clone. The chain is built from TRBV19 and TRBJ2-7, with D perhaps TRBD1 (6 bases). The CDR3 contains 11 residues. V was clipped by 8 bases and J by 2 bases, with 7 bases between them. Germline assignment: CDR1 LNHDA and CDR2 SQIVND (reference sequence). The chain's CDR3 is CASGQPYEQYF. Written as DNA, the CDR3 is TGTGCCAGTGGACAGCCCTACGAGCAGTACTTC. Supplemented by reference TRBV19 and TRBJ2-7, the full variable domain reads DGGITQSPKYLFRKEGQNVTLSCEQNLNHDAMYWYRQDPGQGLRLIYYSQIVNDFQKGDIAEGYSVSREKKESFPLTVTSAQKNPTAFYLCASGQPYEQYFGPGTRLTVT.

This chain links TRBV3-1 (or the pseudogene TRBV3-2) with TRBJ2-3, with D possibly being TRBD2 (5 bases). This CDR3 has 14 amino acids. CDR1 is LGHDT and CDR2 is YNNKEL in the germline V gene (reference sequence). Trimming removed 4 bases from V and 6 bases from J, with 14 bases in between. The CDR3 is CASSPGSRSDTQYF. In DNA form, the CDR3 reads TGTGCCAGCAGCCCGGGGAGTAGGTCCGATACGCAGTATTTT.

This clone was counted only a few times. CDR3 region: CASSVSSGNTIYF. The CDR3 DNA reads as TGTGCCAGCAGTGTTAGCTCTGGAAACACCATATATTTT. The gene calls are TRBV2 and TRBJ1-3; D call uncertain. CDR3 length: 13 amino acids. Germline CDR1 and CDR2: SNHLY and FYNNEI. Trimming removed 4 bases at V and 0 bases at J, with 4 bases between. The full variable domain, its missing parts supplied by reference TRBV2 and TRBJ1-3, is EPEVTQTPSHQVTQMGQEVILRCVPISNHLYFYWYRQILGQKVEFLVSFYNNEISEKSEIFDDQFSVERPDGSNFTLKIRSTKLEDSAMYFCASSVSSGNTIYFGEGSWLTVV.

The chain employs TRBV7-9 and TRBJ2-3; 8 nucleotides match TRBD2. V trimming: 1 base; J trimming: 7 bases; junction bases outside the gene matches: 7. This CDR3 has 15 residues. The germline CDR1 and CDR2 sequences are SEHNR and FQNEAQ (reference sequence). The CDR3 sequence is CASSLGAGVENTQYF. The CDR3 DNA reads as TGTGCCAGCAGCTTAGGAGCGGGAGTAGAAAATACGCAGTATTTT.

Notes on this clone: The sample has other DNA sequences that encode this CDR3 too. V usage is TRBV28 and J usage is TRBJ1-5, with 9 bases that match TRBD1. Germline V CDR1 and CDR2: MDHEN, SYDVKM. The CDR3 sequence is 14 residues long. V was clipped by 5 bases and J by 4 bases; unmatched bases: 3. For the CDR3, the DNA is TGTGCCAGCAGTCAGACAGGGGGTAATCAGCCCCAGCATTTT. Protein: CASSQTGGNQPQHF.

V gene TRBV6-4 combines with J gene TRBJ2-2; 9 bases fit TRBD2. J gave up 4 bases and V 3 bases, and 3 bases lay outside the gene matches. CDR3 length: 15 residues. Germline V gives CDR1 MRHNA, CDR2 SNTAGT. The CDR3 loop reads CASSELAGTTGELFF. The CDR3 DNA reads as TGTGCCAGCAGTGAGCTAGCGGGGACCACCGGGGAGCTGTTTTTT.

The chain is built from TRBV19 and TRBJ2-5; D may be TRBD1 (6 bases). The CDR3 is made up of 14 amino acids. V was trimmed by 3 bases and J by 4 bases, leaving 12 bases between them. Germline CDR1 and CDR2: LNHDA and SQIVND (reference sequence). The CDR3 here is CASSMVQGRETQYF. The CDR3 bases are TGTGCCAGTAGTATGGTCCAGGGGCGAGAGACCCAGTACTTC.